This T cell receptor beta chain comes out of a study of OX40 agonist ivuxolimab in advanced cancers. CDR1 is SGHTA, CDR2 FQGTGA, per germline. The CDR3 contains 13 residues. Between the trimmed V and J ends, which lost 5 bases and 2 bases, there was a span of 9 bases. Data came from immunoSEQ multiplex PCR; TCRdb stores just in-frame clones and leaves some out. This sample carries about 94,000 clones, about 90% of them seen once, and the ten largest clones take approximately 0.81%. The sequencing used CD4+ or CD8+ T cells sorted from blood, collected in a trial of the OX40 agonist ivuxolimab. The chain is built from TRBV7-3 and TRBJ2-5; D remains unclear. This receptor was taken from an adult with an advanced solid tumor such as melanoma, head and neck, liver or kidney cancer. The CDR3 sequence: CASSPPKQETQYF. The CDR3 DNA follows: TGTGCCAGCAGCCCTCCTAAACAAGAGACCCAGTACTTC.